The clone carrying this T cell receptor beta chain was counted only a few times. The target antigen is unknown. Germline V gene lookup returns CDR1 SGHTA and CDR2 FQGNSA. The V gene lost 5 bases and the J gene lost 6 bases, with 13 bases spanning the gap. The CDR3 has 13 amino acids. This entry belongs to a study of T cell repertoires in cytomegalovirus infection. TCRdb called the reads again in MiXCR, with one record for every CDR3 protein. The sample has approximately 470,000 distinct CDR3 sequences, about 42% seen once; the top ten hold about two fifths. The study, taken as a whole, reports: HLA-C-restricted CMV clonotypes gave the most frequent clonotype in two of eight donors.

The sequence was collected from a human donor in good health (CMV status not recorded). Some clones in this sample may be carry-over from other donors' samples. The sample was cultured PBMCs, taken from culture after CMV antigen stimulation. The chain is built from TRBV7-2 and TRBJ2-5; weak D call: TRBD2 (6 bases). The CDR3: CASSPASAKTQYF. For the CDR3, the DNA is TGTGCCAGCAGCCCCGCTAGCGCGAAGACCCAGTACTTC. Full variable domain (remainder filled in from reference TRBV7-2 and TRBJ2-5): GAGVSQSPSNKVTEKGKDVELRCDPISGHTALYWYRQSLGQGLEFLIYFQGNSAPDKSGLPSDRFSAERTGGSVSTLTIQRTQQEDSAVYLCASSPASAKTQYFGPGTRLLVL.